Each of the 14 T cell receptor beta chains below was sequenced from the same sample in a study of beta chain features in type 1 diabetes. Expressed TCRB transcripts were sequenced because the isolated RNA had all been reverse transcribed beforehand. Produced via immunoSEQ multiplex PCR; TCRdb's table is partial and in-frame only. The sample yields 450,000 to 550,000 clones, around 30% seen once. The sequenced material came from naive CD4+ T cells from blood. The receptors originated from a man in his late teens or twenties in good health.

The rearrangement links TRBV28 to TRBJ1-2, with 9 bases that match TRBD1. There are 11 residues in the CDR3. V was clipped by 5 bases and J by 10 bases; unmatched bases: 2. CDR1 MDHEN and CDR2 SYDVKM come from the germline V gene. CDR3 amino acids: CASSGDRAYTF. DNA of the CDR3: TGTGCCAGCAGTGGGGACAGGGCCTACACCTTC.

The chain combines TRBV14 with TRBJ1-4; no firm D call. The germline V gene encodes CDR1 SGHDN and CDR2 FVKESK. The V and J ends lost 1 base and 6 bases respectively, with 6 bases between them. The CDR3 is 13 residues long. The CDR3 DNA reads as TGTGCCAGCAGCCAAGGAGGATATGAAAAACTGTTTTTT. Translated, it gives CASSQGGYEKLFF.

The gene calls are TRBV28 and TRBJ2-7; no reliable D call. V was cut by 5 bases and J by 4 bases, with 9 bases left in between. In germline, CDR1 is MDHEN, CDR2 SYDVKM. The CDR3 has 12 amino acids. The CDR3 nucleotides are TGTGCCAGCAGTCCCCTCGGTTACGAGCAGTACTTC. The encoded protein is CASSPLGYEQYF.

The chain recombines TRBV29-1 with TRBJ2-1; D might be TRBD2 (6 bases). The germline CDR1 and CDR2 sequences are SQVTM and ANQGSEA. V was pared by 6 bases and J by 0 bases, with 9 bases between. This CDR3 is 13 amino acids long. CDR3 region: CSVYGSSYNEQFF. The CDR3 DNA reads TGCAGCGTCTACGGGAGCTCCTACAATGAGCAGTTCTTC.

The CDR3 nucleotides are TGTGCCACCAGCAGAAGGTTAGGGGGCCAAGAGACCCAGTACTTC. Residues: CATSRRLGGQETQYF. The V and J genes are TRBV15 and TRBJ2-5; tentative D call: TRBD1 (6 bases). The ends were cut back, 2 bases at V and 1 base at J, with 11 bases in the middle. This CDR3 spans 15 amino acids. Germline V gene data show CDR1 as LNHNV and CDR2 as YYDKDF (reference sequence).

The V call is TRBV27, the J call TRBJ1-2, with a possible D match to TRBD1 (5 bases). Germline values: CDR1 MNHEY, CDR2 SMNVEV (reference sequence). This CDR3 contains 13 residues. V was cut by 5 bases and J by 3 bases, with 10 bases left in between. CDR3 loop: CASSRGEDYGYTF. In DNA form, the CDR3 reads TGTGCCAGCAGTAGAGGGGAGGACTATGGCTACACCTTC.

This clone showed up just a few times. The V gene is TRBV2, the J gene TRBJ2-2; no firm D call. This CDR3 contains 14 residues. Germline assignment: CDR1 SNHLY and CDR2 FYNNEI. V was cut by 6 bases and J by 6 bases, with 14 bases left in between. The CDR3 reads CASRRLGPSGELFF. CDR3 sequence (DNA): TGTGCCAGCAGAAGACTGGGTCCCTCCGGGGAGCTGTTTTTT.

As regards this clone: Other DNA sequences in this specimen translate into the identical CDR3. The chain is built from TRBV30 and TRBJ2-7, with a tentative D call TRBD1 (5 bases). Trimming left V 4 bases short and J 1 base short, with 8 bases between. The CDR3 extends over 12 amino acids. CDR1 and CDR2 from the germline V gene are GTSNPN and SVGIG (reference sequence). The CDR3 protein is CAWNRGSYEQYF. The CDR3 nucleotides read TGTGCCTGGAATAGGGGATCCTACGAGCAGTACTTC.

Here the CDR3 reads CASSPRGKSSYNEQFF. The CDR3 nucleotides read TGTGCCAGCAGCCCACGTGGGAAGAGCTCCTACAATGAGCAGTTCTTC. V gene TRBV7-9 combines with J gene TRBJ2-1; D call uncertain. Germline-derived CDR1 and CDR2 are SEHNR and FQNEAQ (reference sequence). V lost 5 bases and J lost 0, with 14 bases in between. The length of the CDR3 is 16 residues.

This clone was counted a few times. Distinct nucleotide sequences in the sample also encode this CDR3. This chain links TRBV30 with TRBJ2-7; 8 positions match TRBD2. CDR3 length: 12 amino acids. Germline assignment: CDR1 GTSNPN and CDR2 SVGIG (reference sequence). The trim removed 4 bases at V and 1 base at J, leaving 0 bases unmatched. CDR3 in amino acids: CAWTSGSYEQYF. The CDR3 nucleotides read TGTGCCTGGACTAGCGGGTCCTACGAGCAGTACTTC.

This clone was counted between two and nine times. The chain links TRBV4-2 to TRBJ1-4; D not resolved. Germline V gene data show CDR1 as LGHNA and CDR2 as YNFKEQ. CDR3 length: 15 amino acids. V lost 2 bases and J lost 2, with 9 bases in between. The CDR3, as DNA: TGTGCCAGCAGCCAAAGGGTGCCGACTAATGAAAAACTGTTTTTT. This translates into CASSQRVPTNEKLFF.

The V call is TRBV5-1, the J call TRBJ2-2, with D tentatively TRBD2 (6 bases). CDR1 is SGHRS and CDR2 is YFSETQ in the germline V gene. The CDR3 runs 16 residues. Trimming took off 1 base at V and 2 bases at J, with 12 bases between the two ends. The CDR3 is CASSLPGAANTGELFF. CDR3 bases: TGCGCCAGCAGCTTGCCGGGAGCGGCTAACACCGGGGAGCTGTTTTTT.

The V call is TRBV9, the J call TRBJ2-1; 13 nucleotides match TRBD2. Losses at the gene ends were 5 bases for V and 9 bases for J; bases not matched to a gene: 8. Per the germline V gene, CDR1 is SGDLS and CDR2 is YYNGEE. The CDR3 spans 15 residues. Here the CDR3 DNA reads TGTGCCAGCAGACAGGGACTAGCGGGACGGTTTGAGCAGTTCTTC. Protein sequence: CASRQGLAGRFEQFF.

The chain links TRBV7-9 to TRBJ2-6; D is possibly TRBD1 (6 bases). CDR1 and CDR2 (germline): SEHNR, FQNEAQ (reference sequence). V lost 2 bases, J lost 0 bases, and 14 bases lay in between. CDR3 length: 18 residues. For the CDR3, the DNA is TGTGCCAGCAGCTTACCCCGACAGGACCGCTCTGGGGCCAACGTCCTGACTTTC. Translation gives CASSLPRQDRSGANVLTF.